A selection of T cell receptor beta chains follows, all from one sample in a study of STAT5B mutations in CD4+ large granular lymphocyte leukemia. TCRdb keeps only in-frame clones here, not all; method: immunoSEQ multiplex PCR. The sample has 35,000 or so clones, about nine tenths seen once. What was sequenced was CD4+ T cells from blood buffy coats. The receptors come from a human donor in good health. Each CDR3 is given with its conserved first and last residue. D genes are given only for firm matches. Clone size is shown for a subset of rows, as once, few, many or a class of expanded clone.

D: TRBD1
J: TRBJ2-4
V: TRBV6-5
size: .
DNA: TGTGCCAGCAAACCGGGACAGGAAAAAAACATTCAGTACTTC
CDR3: CASKPGQEKNIQYF

D: .
J: TRBJ1-1
V: TRBV7-6
size: .
DNA: TGTGCCAGCAGCCCCCAGGCGGGGGTTAGGACTGAAGCTTTCTTT
CDR3: CASSPQAGVRTEAFF

D: .
J: TRBJ2-7
V: TRBV14
size: .
DNA: TGTGCCAGCAGCAAACGTAGGAGCCCTCTCGGGTACGAGCAGTACTTC
CDR3: CASSKRRSPLGYEQYF

D: .
J: TRBJ1-5
V: TRBV28
size: .
DNA: TGTGCCAGCAGTTACACCTCCAATCAGCCCCAGCATTTT
CDR3: CASSYTSNQPQHF

D: .
J: TRBJ1-1
V: TRBV19
size: .
DNA: TGTGCCAGTAGCCCGGGAACAACTGAAGCTTTCTTT
CDR3: CASSPGTTEAFF

D: .
J: TRBJ1-4
V: TRBV5-6
size: .
DNA: TGTGCCAGCGCTGGGCAGGACGAAAAACTGTTTTTT
CDR3: CASAGQDEKLFF

D: .
J: TRBJ1-2
V: TRBV11-3
size: .
DNA: TGTGCCAGCAGCTTAGATCTAGGCTCAACTCAAGGGGCTAACTATGGCTACACCTTC
CDR3: CASSLDLGSTQGANYGYTF

D: .
J: TRBJ1-3
V: TRBV9
size: .
DNA: TGTGCCAGCAGCGTAGCGAGTGGAAACACCATATATTTT
CDR3: CASSVASGNTIYF

D: .
J: TRBJ1-5
V: TRBV19
size: .
DNA: TGTGCCAGTAGTCGAGCGAGGATTAGCAATCAGCCCCAGCATTTT
CDR3: CASSRARISNQPQHF

D: TRBD2
J: TRBJ2-3
V: TRBV11-2
size: .
DNA: TGTGCCAGCACAAAGCGGGGGGCAGATACGCAGTATTTT
CDR3: CASTKRGADTQYF

D: .
J: TRBJ1-2
V: TRBV5-6
size: .
DNA: TGTGCCAGCAGCTTGGATTCAGGGGCCAGTGGCTACACCTTC
CDR3: CASSLDSGASGYTF

D: .
J: TRBJ1-1
V: TRBV5-1
size: .
DNA: TGCGCCAGCAGCCTACAGCCCCGGGGCATGAACACTGAAGCTTTCTTT
CDR3: CASSLQPRGMNTEAFF

D: TRBD1
J: TRBJ2-3
V: TRBV6-1
size: .
DNA: TGTGCCAGCAGACACCGGGACAGGGTAACAGATACGCAGTATTTT
CDR3: CASRHRDRVTDTQYF

D: .
J: TRBJ2-3
V: TRBV5-1
size: .
DNA: TGCGCCAGCAGCTTGGGCGGCAACACAGATACGCAGTATTTT
CDR3: CASSLGGNTDTQYF

D: .
J: TRBJ1-2
V: TRBV30
size: few
DNA: TGTGCCTGGAGTGTACAGGGAGCTAACTATGGCTACACCTTC
CDR3: CAWSVQGANYGYTF

D: .
J: TRBJ1-2
V: TRBV29-1
size: .
DNA: TGCAGCGTCGTAAAGGGACCGAACCTAGGAGGCTACACCTTC
CDR3: CSVVKGPNLGGYTF

D: .
J: TRBJ1-5
V: TRBV28
size: few
DNA: TGTGCCAGCACCTCGGCTCCCGGGGGTCTGGCCCAGCCCCAGCATTTT
CDR3: CASTSAPGGLAQPQHF

D: TRBD2
J: TRBJ2-3
V: TRBV11-1
size: .
DNA: TGTGCCAGCAGCTTGCGGGGGGTGGGAGATACGCAGTATTTT
CDR3: CASSLRGVGDTQYF

D: TRBD1
J: TRBJ1-2
V: TRBV18
size: .
DNA: TGTGCCAGCTCACCACTCTTGGGACAGGGGTATGGCTACACCTTC
CDR3: CASSPLLGQGYGYTF

D: .
J: TRBJ1-1
V: TRBV19
size: .
DNA: TGTGCCAGTAGTATCCAAGGGGTAGGTAGCGCTGAAGCTTTCTTT
CDR3: CASSIQGVGSAEAFF

D: .
J: TRBJ2-5
V: TRBV9
size: .
DNA: TGTGCCAGCAGCGTAGGGGCAGGGGCGGCAGAGACCCAGTACTTC
CDR3: CASSVGAGAAETQYF

D: TRBD2
J: TRBJ2-1
V: TRBV19
size: .
DNA: TGTGCCAGTAGTATCGTAGGCGGGAGGGCCGATGAGCAGTTCTTC
CDR3: CASSIVGGRADEQFF

D: .
J: TRBJ2-5
V: TRBV7-2
size: .
DNA: TGTGCCAGCAGCTTAGTAGCGGACGCCCAGGAGACCCAGTACTTC
CDR3: CASSLVADAQETQYF

D: TRBD2
J: TRBJ2-5
V: TRBV10-3
size: .
DNA: TGTGCCATCATGAGAGGTAGCGGGGGGACCGGGGAGACCCAGTACTTC
CDR3: CAIMRGSGGTGETQYF

D: .
J: TRBJ1-1
V: TRBV5-1
size: .
DNA: TGCGCCAGCAGCTTTCGACGGGAAATGAACACTGAAGCTTTCTTT
CDR3: CASSFRREMNTEAFF

D: .
J: TRBJ2-7
V: TRBV19
size: .
DNA: TGTGCCAGTAGTGGGGGACAGACCGGAGGGGGCTACGAGCAGTACTTC
CDR3: CASSGGQTGGGYEQYF

D: .
J: TRBJ1-2
V: TRBV11-2
size: few
DNA: TGTGCCAGCAGCCCTTTGGGGAGCTACACCTTC
CDR3: CASSPLGSYTF

D: .
J: TRBJ2-5
V: TRBV5-6
size: .
DNA: TGTGCCAGCAGCGTCTGGAGGGAAGGGGAGACCCAGTACTTC
CDR3: CASSVWREGETQYF

D: .
J: TRBJ1-1
V: TRBV5-6
size: once
DNA: TGTGCCAGCAGCTTACAAGAGAACACTGAAGCTTTCTTT
CDR3: CASSLQENTEAFF

D: .
J: TRBJ2-1
V: TRBV9
size: .
DNA: TGTGCCAGCAGCCACCGGGGGGGGACAGCGTCCTTGCAGTTCTTC
CDR3: CASSHRGGTASLQFF

D: .
J: TRBJ1-1
V: TRBV15
size: .
DNA: TGTGCCACCAGCAGAGATCACGGGGGCGCCCTCACTGAAGCTTTCTTT
CDR3: CATSRDHGGALTEAFF

D: .
J: TRBJ1-2
V: TRBV5-1
size: .
DNA: TGCGCCAGCAGCTTGACCGATACAGGGAACTACACCTTC
CDR3: CASSLTDTGNYTF

D: TRBD1
J: TRBJ1-3
V: TRBV6-5
size: .
DNA: TGTGCCAGCAGTTACCAGGGGGTCTATGGAAACACCATATATTTT
CDR3: CASSYQGVYGNTIYF

D: .
J: TRBJ2-2
V: TRBV4-3
size: .
DNA: TGCGCCAGCAGCCAAGTTACGGGGGATGACACCGGGGAGCTGTTTTTT
CDR3: CASSQVTGDDTGELFF

D: .
J: TRBJ2-2
V: TRBV2
size: .
DNA: TGTGCCAGCAGCGACAGCCCAAGAGCCGGGGAGCTGTTTTTT
CDR3: CASSDSPRAGELFF

D: TRBD1
J: TRBJ2-7
V: TRBV7-6
size: .
DNA: TGTGCCAGCAGCCCTCGGACAGGGCAGGGGTACGAGCAGTACTTC
CDR3: CASSPRTGQGYEQYF

D: .
J: TRBJ2-2
V: TRBV5-1
size: .
DNA: TGCGCCAGCAGCCCGGATCTAGCGTACACCGGGGAGCTGTTTTTT
CDR3: CASSPDLAYTGELFF

D: TRBD1
J: TRBJ1-3
V: TRBV4-1
size: .
DNA: TGCGCCAGCACTTCCCCCGGGACAGGGTCTGGAAACACCATATATTTT
CDR3: CASTSPGTGSGNTIYF

D: .
J: TRBJ2-5
V: TRBV21-1
size: .
DNA: TGTGCCAGCAGCAAAGAACAGGACAACCAAGAGACCCAGTACTTC
CDR3: CASSKEQDNQETQYF

D: .
J: TRBJ1-2
V: TRBV11-2
size: once
DNA: TGTGCCAGCAGCCATTTTCTCCTTCGGGGCTACACCTTC
CDR3: CASSHFLLRGYTF

D: .
J: TRBJ2-2
V: TRBV9
size: once
DNA: TGTGCCAGCAGGGTGCAGGGGAACACCGGGGAGCTGTTTTTT
CDR3: CASRVQGNTGELFF

D: TRBD1
J: TRBJ2-1
V: TRBV4-1
size: .
DNA: TGCGCCAGCAGCCAACCTCTTTGGGGACAGACGAATGAGCAGTTCTTC
CDR3: CASSQPLWGQTNEQFF

D: TRBD1
J: TRBJ2-6
V: TRBV30
size: .
DNA: TGTGCCTGGAACCCTCGACAGGGCTCCTCTGGGGCCAACGTCCTGACTTTC
CDR3: CAWNPRQGSSGANVLTF

D: .
J: TRBJ1-5
V: TRBV18
size: few
DNA: TGTGCCAGCCCTAAGGGACAGCCCCAGCATTTT
CDR3: CASPKGQPQHF

D: TRBD2
J: TRBJ2-3
V: TRBV19
size: .
DNA: TGTGCCAGTAGTATTATGGTGACTAGCGGGGGCACAGATACGCAGTATTTT
CDR3: CASSIMVTSGGTDTQYF

D: .
J: TRBJ2-5
V: TRBV19
size: .
DNA: TGTGCCAGTAGTATAACTGGTGGGGCCTCGGAGACCCAGTACTTC
CDR3: CASSITGGASETQYF

D: .
J: TRBJ1-2
V: TRBV4-3
size: .
DNA: TGCGCCAGCAGCCAAGGACCGGGCAGGGCGGCCTATGGCTACACCTTC
CDR3: CASSQGPGRAAYGYTF

D: .
J: TRBJ2-4
V: TRBV2
size: .
DNA: TGTGCCAGCAGTCTTCGGACAGTGGGTTTAGCCAAAAACATTCAGTACTTC
CDR3: CASSLRTVGLAKNIQYF

D: .
J: TRBJ1-1
V: TRBV11-3
size: .
DNA: TGTGCCAGCAGCTTTCAGGGGTCGAACACTGAAGCTTTCTTT
CDR3: CASSFQGSNTEAFF

D: .
J: TRBJ2-1
V: TRBV7-7
size: .
DNA: TGTGCCAGCAGCTTAGGGTTCGGCAATGAGCAGTTCTTC
CDR3: CASSLGFGNEQFF

D: .
J: TRBJ1-5
V: TRBV7-2
size: once
DNA: TGTGCCAGCAGCCAGACCGGGTCCCTTGTCCAGCATTTT
CDR3: CASSQTGSLVQHF

D: TRBD1
J: TRBJ1-2
V: TRBV14
size: .
DNA: TGTGCCAGCAGGCCGGGACAGGGGAGAGGCTACACCTTC
CDR3: CASRPGQGRGYTF

D: TRBD1
J: TRBJ2-7
V: TRBV4-2
size: few
DNA: TGTGCCAGCAGCCAAGATACAAGACAGGGTAACTACGAGCAGTACTTC
CDR3: CASSQDTRQGNYEQYF

D: .
J: TRBJ1-5
V: TRBV2
size: .
DNA: TGTGCCAGCAGTGGGACTTCGGGCAATCAGCCCCAGCATTTT
CDR3: CASSGTSGNQPQHF

D: .
J: TRBJ2-4
V: TRBV2
size: .
DNA: TGTGCCAGCAGTGGGGACCCCAACATTCAGTACTTC
CDR3: CASSGDPNIQYF

D: .
J: TRBJ2-7
V: TRBV2
size: .
DNA: TGTGCCAGCACCCAGGACGGTTCCTACGAGCAGTACTTC
CDR3: CASTQDGSYEQYF

D: .
J: TRBJ1-1
V: TRBV19
size: .
DNA: TGTGCCAGTAGTATAATGTGGGCAGCAATGAACACTGAAGCTTTCTTT
CDR3: CASSIMWAAMNTEAFF

D: .
J: TRBJ2-1
V: TRBV7-3
size: .
DNA: TGTGCCAGCAGCTTAGGTACTAACTCTTACAATGAGCAGTTCTTC
CDR3: CASSLGTNSYNEQFF

D: .
J: TRBJ1-2
V: TRBV10-3
size: .
DNA: TGTGCCATCAGTGATATCGGCTTGGGTACCCCGAGAAGATCAAACTATGGCTACACCTTC
CDR3: CAISDIGLGTPRRSNYGYTF